This T cell receptor (beta chain) was observed in a study of blood T cell repertoires in COVID-19. In the original analysis: Reference gene primer amplification gave estimated nucleated cell counts. Libraries were prepared by immunoSEQ multiplex PCR; TCRdb keeps only in-frame clonotypes and omits some of them. The D gene and trimming were derived from the DNA, and the V and J assignments and clone size from that table. The sample carries about 260,000 clones, about 90% recorded once. The V end was cut by 4 bases, the J end by 11 bases, with 20 bases between. The CDR3 sequence is 14 residues long. CDR1 is ENHRY and CDR2 is SYGVKD in the germline V gene.

The sequenced sample was peripheral blood. The sequence was collected from a woman aged 40 to 50 who had recovered from COVID-19. V gene TRBV10-3 combines with J gene TRBJ1-1; D unclear. CDR3 DNA sequence: TGTGCCATCAGTGTGAGCGCGACGACGACCGTGGCTTTCTTT. Residues: CAISVSATTTVAFF.